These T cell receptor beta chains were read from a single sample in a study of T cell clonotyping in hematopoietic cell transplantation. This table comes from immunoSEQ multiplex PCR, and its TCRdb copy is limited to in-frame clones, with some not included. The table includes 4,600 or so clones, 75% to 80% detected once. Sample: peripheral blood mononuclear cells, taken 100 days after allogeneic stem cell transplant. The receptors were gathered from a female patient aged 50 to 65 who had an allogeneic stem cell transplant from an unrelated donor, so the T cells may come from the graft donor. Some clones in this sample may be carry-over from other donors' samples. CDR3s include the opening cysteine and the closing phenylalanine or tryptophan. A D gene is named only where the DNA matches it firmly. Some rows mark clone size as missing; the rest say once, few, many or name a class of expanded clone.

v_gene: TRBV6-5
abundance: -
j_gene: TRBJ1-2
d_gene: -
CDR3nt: TGTGCCAGCAGACCCCAGTGGGGGACCTATGGCTACACCTTC
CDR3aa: CASRPQWGTYGYTF

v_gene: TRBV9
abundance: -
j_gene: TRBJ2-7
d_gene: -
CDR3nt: TGTGCCAGCAGCGTAGAAGGGTTTTCCGAGTCCTACGAGCAGTACTTC
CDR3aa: CASSVEGFSESYEQYF

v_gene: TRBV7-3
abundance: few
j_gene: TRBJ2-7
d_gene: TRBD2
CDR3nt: TGTGCCAGCAGCCTTAGCGGGGGCTCCTACGAGCAGTACTTC
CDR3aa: CASSLSGGSYEQYF

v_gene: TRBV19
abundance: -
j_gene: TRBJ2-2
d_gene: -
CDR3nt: TGTGCCAGTAGTATAGATGGCAGGAGGAACACCGGGGAGCTGTTTTTT
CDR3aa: CASSIDGRRNTGELFF

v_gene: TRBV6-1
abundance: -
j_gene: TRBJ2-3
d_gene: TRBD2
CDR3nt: TGTGCCAGCAGTACCACTAGCGGGGGGGCAGATACGCAGTATTTT
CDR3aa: CASSTTSGGADTQYF

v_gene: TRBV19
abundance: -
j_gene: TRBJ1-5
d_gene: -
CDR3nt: TGTGCCAGTAGTATCGACGGACAAAGCAATCAGCCCCAGCATTTT
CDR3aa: CASSIDGQSNQPQHF

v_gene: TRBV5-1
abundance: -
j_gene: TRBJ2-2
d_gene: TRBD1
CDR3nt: TGCGCCAGCAGTGCTGGCAGGGGGATTTCAGGCGGGGAGCTGTTTTTT
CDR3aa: CASSAGRGISGGELFF

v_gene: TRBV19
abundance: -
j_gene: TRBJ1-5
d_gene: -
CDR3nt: TGTGCCAGTAATACAGGGAGGTGGTATAGCAATCAGCCCCAGCATTTT
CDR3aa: CASNTGRWYSNQPQHF

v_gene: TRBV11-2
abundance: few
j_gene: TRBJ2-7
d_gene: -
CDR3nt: TGTGCCAGCAGCTCCCTTGGTCCCAGCTCCTACGAGCAGTACTTC
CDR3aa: CASSSLGPSSYEQYF

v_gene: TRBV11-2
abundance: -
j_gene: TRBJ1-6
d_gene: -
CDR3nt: TGTGCCAGCAGCTTACATCAGGGAGGATCACCCCTCCACTTT
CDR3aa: CASSLHQGGSPLHF

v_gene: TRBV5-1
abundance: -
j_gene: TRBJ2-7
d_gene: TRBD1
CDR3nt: TGCGCCAGCAGCACCGGACAGGTCCCCTACGAGCAGTACTTC
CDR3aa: CASSTGQVPYEQYF

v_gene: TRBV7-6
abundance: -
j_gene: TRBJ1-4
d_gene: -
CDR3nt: TGTGCCAGCAGCTTAGTCTTGGCAGGGCCAACTAATGAAAAACTGTTTTTT
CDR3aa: CASSLVLAGPTNEKLFF

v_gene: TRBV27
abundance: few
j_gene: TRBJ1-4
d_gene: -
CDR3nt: TGTGCCAGCAGTTTGGCGGTATACAATGAAAAACTGTTTTTT
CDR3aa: CASSLAVYNEKLFF

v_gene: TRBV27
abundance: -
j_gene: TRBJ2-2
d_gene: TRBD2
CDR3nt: TGTGCCAGCAGTCCGTTAGGGACTAGCGGGGGAAACACCGGGGAGCTGTTTTTT
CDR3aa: CASSPLGTSGGNTGELFF

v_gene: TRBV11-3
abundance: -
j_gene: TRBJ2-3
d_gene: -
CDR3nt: TGTGCCAGCAGCTTTCAAAACGGCGGAGATACGCAGTATTTT
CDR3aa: CASSFQNGGDTQYF

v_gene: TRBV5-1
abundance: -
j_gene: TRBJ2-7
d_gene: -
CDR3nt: TGCGCCAGCAGCTTGGCAGGGGTCTCCTACGAGCAGTACTTC
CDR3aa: CASSLAGVSYEQYF

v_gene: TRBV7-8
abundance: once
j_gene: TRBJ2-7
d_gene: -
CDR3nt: TGTGCCAGCAGCCCACGGACAGCCTCCTACGAGCAGTACTTC
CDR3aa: CASSPRTASYEQYF

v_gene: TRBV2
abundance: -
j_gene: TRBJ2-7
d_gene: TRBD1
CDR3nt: TGTGCCAGCAGCGAGGGACAGGACCCCTACGAGCAGTACTTC
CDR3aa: CASSEGQDPYEQYF

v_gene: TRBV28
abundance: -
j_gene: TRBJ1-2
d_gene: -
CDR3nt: TGTGCCAGCGGAGACCCCGGAGGGGGGGCGGGTGACGGCTACACCTTC
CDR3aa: CASGDPGGGAGDGYTF

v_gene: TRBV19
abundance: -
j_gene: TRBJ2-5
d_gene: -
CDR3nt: TGTGCCAGTAGTAGCACAGGGCACCAAGAGACCCAGTACTTC
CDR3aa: CASSSTGHQETQYF

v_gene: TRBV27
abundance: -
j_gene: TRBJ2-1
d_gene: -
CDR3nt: TGTGCCAGCAGTGTGATCGGCAATGAGCAGTTCTTC
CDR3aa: CASSVIGNEQFF

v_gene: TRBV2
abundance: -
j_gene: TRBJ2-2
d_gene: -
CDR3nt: TGTGCCAGCTTGGAGACTTCTAACACCGGGGAGCTGTTTTTT
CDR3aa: CASLETSNTGELFF

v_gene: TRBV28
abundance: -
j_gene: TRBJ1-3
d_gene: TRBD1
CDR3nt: TGTGCCAGCAGCCGAGGGGGCACTGGAAACACCATATATTTT
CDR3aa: CASSRGGTGNTIYF

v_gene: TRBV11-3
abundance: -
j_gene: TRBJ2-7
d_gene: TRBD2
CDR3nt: TGTGCCAGCAGGGCTAGCGGGAGCGACGAGCAGTACTTC
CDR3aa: CASRASGSDEQYF

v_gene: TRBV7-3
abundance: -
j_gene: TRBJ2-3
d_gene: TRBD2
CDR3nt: TGTGCCAGCAGGCCTACTAGCGGGGGGATGGATACGCAGTATTTT
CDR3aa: CASRPTSGGMDTQYF

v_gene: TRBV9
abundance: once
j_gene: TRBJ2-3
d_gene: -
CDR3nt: TGTGCCAGCAGCCCGGGGACTTGGAACACAGATACGCAGTATTTT
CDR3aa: CASSPGTWNTDTQYF

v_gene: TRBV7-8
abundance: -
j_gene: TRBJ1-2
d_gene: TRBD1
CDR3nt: TGTGCCAGCAGCTTAGAGGTGAAGGGACAGGGGACAGGAGGCTACACCTTC
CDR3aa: CASSLEVKGQGTGGYTF

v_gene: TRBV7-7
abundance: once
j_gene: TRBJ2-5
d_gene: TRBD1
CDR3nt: TGTGCCAGCAGCTCGAGGACAGGGGCAATCCAAGAGACCCAGTACTTC
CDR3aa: CASSSRTGAIQETQYF

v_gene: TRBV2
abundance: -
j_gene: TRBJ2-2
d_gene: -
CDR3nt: TGTGCCAGCAGTGAGCTAGGGGAAGCCGGGGAGCTGTTTTTT
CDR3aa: CASSELGEAGELFF

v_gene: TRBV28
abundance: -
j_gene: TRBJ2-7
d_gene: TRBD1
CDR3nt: TGTGCCAGCAAATTAGGGGGCACCTACGAGCAGTACTTC
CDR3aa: CASKLGGTYEQYF

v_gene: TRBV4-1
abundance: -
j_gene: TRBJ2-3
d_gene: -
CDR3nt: TGCGCCAGCAGCCGGTTGGATATGGTACCGTCTTTGACAGATACGCAGTATTTT
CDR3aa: CASSRLDMVPSLTDTQYF

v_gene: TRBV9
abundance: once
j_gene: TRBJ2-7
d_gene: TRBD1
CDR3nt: TGTGCCAGCAGTTACGGACAGGGCGGATTTTACGAGCAGTACTTC
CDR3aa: CASSYGQGGFYEQYF

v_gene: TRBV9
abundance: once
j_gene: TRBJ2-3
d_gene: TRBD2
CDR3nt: TGTGCCAGCAGCGCTGGGGGGGGTCCAGATACGCAGTATTTT
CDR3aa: CASSAGGGPDTQYF

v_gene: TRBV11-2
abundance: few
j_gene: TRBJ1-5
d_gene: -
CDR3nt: TGTGCCAGCAGCTTAGGGTCGGATCAGCCCCAGCATTTT
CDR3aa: CASSLGSDQPQHF

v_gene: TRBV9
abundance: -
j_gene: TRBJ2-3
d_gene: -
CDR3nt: TGTGCCAGCAGTACGGCGGGGCGCACAGATACGCAGTATTTT
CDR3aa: CASSTAGRTDTQYF

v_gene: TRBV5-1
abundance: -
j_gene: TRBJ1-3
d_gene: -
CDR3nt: TGCGCCAGCAGCCTTGACGGCTCTGGAAACACCATATATTTT
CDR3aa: CASSLDGSGNTIYF

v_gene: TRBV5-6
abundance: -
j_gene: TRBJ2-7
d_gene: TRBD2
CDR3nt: TGTGCCAGCAGCTTGGGACTAGCGACAACCTACGAGCAGTACTTC
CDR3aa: CASSLGLATTYEQYF

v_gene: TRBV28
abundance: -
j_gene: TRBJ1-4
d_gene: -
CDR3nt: TGTGCCAGCGAGAATAATGAAAAACTGTTTTTT
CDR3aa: CASENNEKLFF

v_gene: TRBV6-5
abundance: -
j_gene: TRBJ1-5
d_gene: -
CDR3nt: TGTGCCAGCAGCGAGGCCAGGGCTCATCAGCCCCAGCATTTT
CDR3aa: CASSEARAHQPQHF

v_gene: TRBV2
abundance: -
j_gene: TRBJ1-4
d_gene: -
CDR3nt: TGTGCCAGCAGTGAACAGGGAAAACTGTTTTTT
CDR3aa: CASSEQGKLFF

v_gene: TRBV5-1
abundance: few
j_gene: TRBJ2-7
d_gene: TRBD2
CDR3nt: TGCGCCAGCACTCCGGGGGGGTCCTACGAGCAGTACTTC
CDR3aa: CASTPGGSYEQYF

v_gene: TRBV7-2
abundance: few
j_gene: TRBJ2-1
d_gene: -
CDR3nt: TGTGCCAGCAGCCCTATGGGCGGTACCTACAATGAGCAGTTCTTC
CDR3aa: CASSPMGGTYNEQFF

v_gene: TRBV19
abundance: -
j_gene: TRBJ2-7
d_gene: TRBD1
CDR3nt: TGTGCCAGTAGTAGCTCCGGGACAGGGAGCTACGAGCAGTACTTC
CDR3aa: CASSSSGTGSYEQYF

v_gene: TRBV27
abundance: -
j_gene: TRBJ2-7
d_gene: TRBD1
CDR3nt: TGTGCCAGCAGTCCCCAGGGGACAGTCTACGAGCAGTACTTC
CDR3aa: CASSPQGTVYEQYF

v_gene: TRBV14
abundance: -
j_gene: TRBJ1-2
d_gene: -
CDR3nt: TGTGCCAGCAGCCTATCGGGGGGCCGTTATGGCTACACCTTC
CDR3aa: CASSLSGGRYGYTF